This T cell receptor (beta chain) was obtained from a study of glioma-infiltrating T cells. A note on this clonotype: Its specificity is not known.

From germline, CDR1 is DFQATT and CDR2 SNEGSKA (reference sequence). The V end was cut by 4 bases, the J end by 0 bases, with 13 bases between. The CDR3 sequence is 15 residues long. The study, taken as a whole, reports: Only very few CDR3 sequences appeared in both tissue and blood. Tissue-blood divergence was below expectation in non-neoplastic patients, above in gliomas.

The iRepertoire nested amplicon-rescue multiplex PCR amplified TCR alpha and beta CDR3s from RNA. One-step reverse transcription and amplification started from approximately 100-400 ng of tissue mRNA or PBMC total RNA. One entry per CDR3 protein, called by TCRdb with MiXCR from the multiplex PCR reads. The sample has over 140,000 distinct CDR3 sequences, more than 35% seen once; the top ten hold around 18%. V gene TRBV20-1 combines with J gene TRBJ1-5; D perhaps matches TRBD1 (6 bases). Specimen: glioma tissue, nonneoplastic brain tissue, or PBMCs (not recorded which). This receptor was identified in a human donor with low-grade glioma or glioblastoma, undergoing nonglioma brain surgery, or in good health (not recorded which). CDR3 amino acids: CSAKTGTYSNQPQHF. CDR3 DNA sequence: TGCAGTGCTAAAACCGGGACATATAGCAATCAGCCCCAGCATTTT.